This TCR beta chain was observed in a study of siplizumab effects on memory and regulatory T cells. Whole-study findings and limits: Suppressive function of proliferating Tregs from siplizumab cultures was not confirmed.

Of note for this clone: The antigen is unknown.

TCRdb keeps only in-frame clones here, not all; method: immunoSEQ multiplex PCR. The sample includes over 95,000 clones, just over 90% of them seen just once. This CDR3 is built from 19 residues. This sequence originates from a human donor in good health. The chain is built from TRBV21-1 and TRBJ2-1; the table's D call TRBD2 went unverified against the DNA. TRBV21-1 is a pseudogene segment. Sequencing used non-Treg CD4+ T cells sorted from blood. CDR3 bases: TGTGCCAGCAGCAAACAAGTGGGACTAGCGTGGGGGGGGTACAATGAGCAGTTCTTC. It translates to CASSKQVGLAWGGYNEQFF.